Given below is one T cell receptor (beta chain) in context. Germline trimming cut 4 bases from V and 8 bases from J; bases unmatched to any gene: 4. Per germline, CDR1 SGHDT and CDR2 YYEEEE. This CDR3 has 14 residues. The record originates from a study of T cell changes during pregnancy in multiple sclerosis. Some clones are missing from TCRdb's copy, which holds only in-frame ones; the method was immunoSEQ multiplex PCR. The sample has 65,000 to 85,000 clones, 89% seen once; the top ten hold 0.7% to 0.9%. The source of this sequence is a female donor in good health, enrolled as a control in a pregnancy study. This sequence joins TRBV5-6 and TRBJ1-4; 11 nucleotides line up with TRBD1. The material sequenced was peripheral blood, taken in the first trimester of pregnancy. The CDR3 sequence: CASSGQGAAEKLFF. CDR3 nucleotide sequence: TGTGCCAGCAGCGGACAGGGGGCGGCAGAAAAACTGTTTTTT.